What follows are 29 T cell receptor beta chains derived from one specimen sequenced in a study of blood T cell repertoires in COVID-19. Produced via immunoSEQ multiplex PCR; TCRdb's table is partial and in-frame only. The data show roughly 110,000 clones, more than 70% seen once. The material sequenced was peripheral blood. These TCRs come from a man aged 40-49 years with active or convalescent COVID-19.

CDR3 sequence reads: CASSQRTDSYSNQPQHF. CDR3 coding DNA: TGCGCCAGCAGCCAGAGGACAGACTCTTATAGCAATCAGCCCCAGCATTTT. The rearrangement uses TRBV4-1 and TRBJ1-5, with D maybe TRBD1 (6 bases). The CDR3 extends over 17 amino acids. Germline CDR1 is MGHRA and CDR2 is YSYEKL. V was shortened by 3 bases and J by 0 bases, with 15 bases between the two germline ends.

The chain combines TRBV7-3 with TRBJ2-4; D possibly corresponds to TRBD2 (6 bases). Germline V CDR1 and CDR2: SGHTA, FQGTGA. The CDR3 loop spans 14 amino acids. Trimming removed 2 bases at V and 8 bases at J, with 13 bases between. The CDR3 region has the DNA TGTGCCAGCAGCTTATCACTAGCCGGGGACATTCAGTACTTC. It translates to CASSLSLAGDIQYF.

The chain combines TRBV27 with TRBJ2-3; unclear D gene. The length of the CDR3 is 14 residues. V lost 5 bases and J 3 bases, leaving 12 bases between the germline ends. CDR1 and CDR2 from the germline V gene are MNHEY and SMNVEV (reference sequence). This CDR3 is CASSLVATTDTQYF. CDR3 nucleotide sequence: TGTGCCAGCAGTCTAGTGGCTACGACAGATACGCAGTATTTT.

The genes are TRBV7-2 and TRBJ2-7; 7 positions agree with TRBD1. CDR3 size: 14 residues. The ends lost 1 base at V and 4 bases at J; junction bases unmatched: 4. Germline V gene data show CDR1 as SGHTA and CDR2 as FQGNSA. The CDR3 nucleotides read TGTGCCAGCAGCTTAGGCAGGGGGATGTACGAGCAGTACTTC. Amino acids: CASSLGRGMYEQYF.

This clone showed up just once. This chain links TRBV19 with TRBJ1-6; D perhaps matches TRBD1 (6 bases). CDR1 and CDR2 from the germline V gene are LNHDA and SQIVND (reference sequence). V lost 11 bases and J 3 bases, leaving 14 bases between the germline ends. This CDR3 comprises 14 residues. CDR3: CAVRPGHYNSPLHF. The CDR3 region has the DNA TGTGCCGTCAGACCGGGACACTATAATTCACCCCTCCACTTT.

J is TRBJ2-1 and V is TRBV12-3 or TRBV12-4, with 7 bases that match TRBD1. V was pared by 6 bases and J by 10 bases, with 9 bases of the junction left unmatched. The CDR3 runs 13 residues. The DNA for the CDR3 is TGTGCCAGCAGCCTACAGGGGATGAGGGAGCAGTTCTTC. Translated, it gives CASSLQGMREQFF.

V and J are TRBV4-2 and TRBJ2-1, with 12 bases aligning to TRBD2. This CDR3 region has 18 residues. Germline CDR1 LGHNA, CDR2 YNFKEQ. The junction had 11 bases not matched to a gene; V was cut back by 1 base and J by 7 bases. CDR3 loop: CASSQAYYLAGGLNEQFF. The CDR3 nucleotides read TGTGCCAGCAGCCAAGCCTACTATCTAGCGGGAGGGTTGAATGAGCAGTTCTTC.

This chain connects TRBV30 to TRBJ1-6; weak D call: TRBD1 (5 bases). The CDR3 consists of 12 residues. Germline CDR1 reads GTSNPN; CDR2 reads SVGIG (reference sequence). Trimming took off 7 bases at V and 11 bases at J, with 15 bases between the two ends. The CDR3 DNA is TGTGCCTCCAGCGGGGGATCGGCACCCCTCCACTTT. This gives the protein CASSGGSAPLHF.

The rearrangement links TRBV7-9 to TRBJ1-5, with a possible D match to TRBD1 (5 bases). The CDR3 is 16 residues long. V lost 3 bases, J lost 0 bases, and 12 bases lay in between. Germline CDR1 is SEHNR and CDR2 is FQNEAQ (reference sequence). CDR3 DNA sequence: TGTGCCAGCAGCTTCTCTTCAGGGAATAGCAATCAGCCCCAGCATTTT. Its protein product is CASSFSSGNSNQPQHF.

CDR3 sequence: CASSPEDWDYEQYF. The DNA for the CDR3 is TGTGCCAGCAGCCCCGAGGACTGGGACTACGAGCAGTACTTC. The chain joins TRBV7-6 to TRBJ2-7, with D possibly matching TRBD2 (5 bases). The V and J ends lost 5 bases and 3 bases respectively, with 14 bases between them. The CDR3 spans 14 residues. Germline V gene data show CDR1 as SGHVS and CDR2 as FNYEAQ.

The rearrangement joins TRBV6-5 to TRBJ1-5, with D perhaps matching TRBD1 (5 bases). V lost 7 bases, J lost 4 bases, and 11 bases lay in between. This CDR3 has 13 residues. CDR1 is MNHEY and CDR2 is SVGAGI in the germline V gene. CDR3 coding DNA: TGTGCCAGCAATCTACAGGAGAATCAGCCCCAGCATTTT. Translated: CASNLQENQPQHF.

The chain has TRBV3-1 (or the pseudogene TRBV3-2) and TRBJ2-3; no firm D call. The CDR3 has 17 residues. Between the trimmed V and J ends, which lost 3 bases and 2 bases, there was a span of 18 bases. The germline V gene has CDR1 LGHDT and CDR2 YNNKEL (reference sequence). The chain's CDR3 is CASSHFSGSATTDTQYF. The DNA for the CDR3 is TGTGCCAGCAGCCATTTCTCCGGGTCAGCCACCACAGATACGCAGTATTTT.

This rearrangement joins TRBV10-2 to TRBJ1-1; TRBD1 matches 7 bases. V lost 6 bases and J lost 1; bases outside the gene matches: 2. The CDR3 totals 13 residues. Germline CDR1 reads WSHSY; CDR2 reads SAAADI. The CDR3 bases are TGCGCCAGCAGGGGGACAGCGAACACTGAAGCTTTCTTT. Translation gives CASRGTANTEAFF.

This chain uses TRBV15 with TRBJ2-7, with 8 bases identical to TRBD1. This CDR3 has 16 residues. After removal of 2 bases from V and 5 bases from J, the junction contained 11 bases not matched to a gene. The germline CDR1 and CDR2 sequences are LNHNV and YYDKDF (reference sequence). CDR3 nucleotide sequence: TGTGCCACCAGCAGATTTCTAGGACAGGGACTCGACGAGCAGTACTTC. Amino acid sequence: CATSRFLGQGLDEQYF.

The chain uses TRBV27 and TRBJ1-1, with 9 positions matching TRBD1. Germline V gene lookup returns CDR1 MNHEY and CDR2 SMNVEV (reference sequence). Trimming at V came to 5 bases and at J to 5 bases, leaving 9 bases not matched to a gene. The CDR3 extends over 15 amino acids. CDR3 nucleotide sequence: TGTGCCAGCAGTACCCGGACAGGGGAGGGGACTGAAGCTTTCTTT. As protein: CASSTRTGEGTEAFF.

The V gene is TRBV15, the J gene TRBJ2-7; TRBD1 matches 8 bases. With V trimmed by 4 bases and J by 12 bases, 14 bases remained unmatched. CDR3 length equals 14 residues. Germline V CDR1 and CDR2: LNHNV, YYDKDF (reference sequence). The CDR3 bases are TGTGCCACCAGCAACCCGGGACAGGACCCACTACTGTACTTC. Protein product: CATSNPGQDPLLYF.

The CDR3 loop reads CASSLDRASGNTIYF. As DNA, the CDR3 is TGTGCCAGCAGTCTTGACAGGGCCTCTGGAAACACCATATATTTT. V is TRBV6-5 and J is TRBJ1-3; TRBD1 matches 7 bases. The germline gives CDR1 MNHEY, CDR2 SVGAGI. This CDR3 is built from 15 residues. V lost 5 bases to trimming and J lost 0 bases; unmatched junction nucleotides: 4.

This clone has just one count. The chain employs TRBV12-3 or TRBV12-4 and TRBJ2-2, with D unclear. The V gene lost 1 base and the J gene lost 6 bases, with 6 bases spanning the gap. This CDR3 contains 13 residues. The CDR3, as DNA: TGTGCCAGCAGTTTAGGCAGTTCCGGGGAGCTGTTTTTT. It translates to CASSLGSSGELFF.

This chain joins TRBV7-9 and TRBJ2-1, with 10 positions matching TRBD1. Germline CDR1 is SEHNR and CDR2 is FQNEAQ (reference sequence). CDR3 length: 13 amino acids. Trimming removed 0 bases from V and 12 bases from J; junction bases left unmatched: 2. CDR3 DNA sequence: TGTGCCAGCAGCTTAGCCGACAGGGGGCGGCAGTTCTTC. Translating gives CASSLADRGRQFF. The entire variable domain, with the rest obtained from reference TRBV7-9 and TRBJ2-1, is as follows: DTGVSQNPRHKITKRGQNVTFRCDPISEHNRLYWYRQTLGQGPEFLTYFQNEAQLEKSRLLSDRFSAERPKGSFSTLEIQRTEQGDSAMYLCASSLADRGRQFFGPGTRLTVL.

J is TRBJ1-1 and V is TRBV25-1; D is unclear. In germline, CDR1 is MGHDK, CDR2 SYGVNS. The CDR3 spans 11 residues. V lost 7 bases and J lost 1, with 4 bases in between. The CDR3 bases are TGTGCCAGCAATCGGAACACTGAAGCTTTCTTT. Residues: CASNRNTEAFF.

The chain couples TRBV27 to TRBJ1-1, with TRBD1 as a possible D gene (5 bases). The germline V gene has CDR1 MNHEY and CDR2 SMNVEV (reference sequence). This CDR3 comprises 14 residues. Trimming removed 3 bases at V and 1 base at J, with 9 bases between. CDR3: CASSLLGPNTEAFF. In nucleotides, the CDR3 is TGTGCCAGCAGTTTGTTGGGGCCGAACACTGAAGCTTTCTTT.

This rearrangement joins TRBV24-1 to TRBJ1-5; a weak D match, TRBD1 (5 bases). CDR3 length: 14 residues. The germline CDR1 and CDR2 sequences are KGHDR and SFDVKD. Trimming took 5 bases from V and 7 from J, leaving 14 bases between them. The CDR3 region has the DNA TGTGCCACCAGTGTGGGGAATTGGGGCCAGCCCCAGCATTTT. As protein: CATSVGNWGQPQHF.

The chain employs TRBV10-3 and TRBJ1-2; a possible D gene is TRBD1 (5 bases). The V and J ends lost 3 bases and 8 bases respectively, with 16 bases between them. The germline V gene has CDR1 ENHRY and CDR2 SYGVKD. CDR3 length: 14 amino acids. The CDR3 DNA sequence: TGTGCCATCAGTGACAGCGCCAGGGAGGGCGGCTACACCTTC. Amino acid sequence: CAISDSAREGGYTF.

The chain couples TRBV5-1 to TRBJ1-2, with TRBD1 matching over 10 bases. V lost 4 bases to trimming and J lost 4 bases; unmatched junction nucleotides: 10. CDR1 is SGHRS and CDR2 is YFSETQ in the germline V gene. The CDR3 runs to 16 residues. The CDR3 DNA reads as TGCGCCAGCAGCCAAGGGACAGGGGCAAGCATCTATGGCTACACCTTC. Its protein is CASSQGTGASIYGYTF.

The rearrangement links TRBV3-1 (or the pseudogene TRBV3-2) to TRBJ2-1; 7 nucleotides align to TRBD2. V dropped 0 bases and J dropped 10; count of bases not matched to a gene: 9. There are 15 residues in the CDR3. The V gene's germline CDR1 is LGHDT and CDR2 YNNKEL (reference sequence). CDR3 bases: TGTGCCAGCAGCCAAGATCTTGCTAGCGGCCAAGAGCAGTTCTTC. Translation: CASSQDLASGQEQFF.

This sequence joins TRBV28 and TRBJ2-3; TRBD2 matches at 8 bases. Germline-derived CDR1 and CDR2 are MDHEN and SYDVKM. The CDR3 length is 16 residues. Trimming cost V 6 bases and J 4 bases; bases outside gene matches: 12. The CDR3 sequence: CASSLGLAAPPDTQYF. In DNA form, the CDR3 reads TGTGCCAGCAGCCTAGGACTAGCAGCCCCCCCAGATACGCAGTATTTT.

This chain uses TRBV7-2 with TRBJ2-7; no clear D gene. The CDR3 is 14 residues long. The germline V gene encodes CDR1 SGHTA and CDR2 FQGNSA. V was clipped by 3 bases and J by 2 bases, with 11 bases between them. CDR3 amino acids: CASSFPSRPYEQYF. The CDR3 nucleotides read TGTGCCAGCAGCTTCCCGTCTAGACCCTACGAGCAGTACTTC.

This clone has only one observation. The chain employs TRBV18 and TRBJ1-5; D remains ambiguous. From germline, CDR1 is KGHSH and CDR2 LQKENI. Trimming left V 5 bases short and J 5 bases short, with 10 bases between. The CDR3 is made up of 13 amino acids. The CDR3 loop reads CASSWREDQPQHF. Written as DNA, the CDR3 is TGTGCCAGCTCATGGAGAGAGGATCAGCCCCAGCATTTT.

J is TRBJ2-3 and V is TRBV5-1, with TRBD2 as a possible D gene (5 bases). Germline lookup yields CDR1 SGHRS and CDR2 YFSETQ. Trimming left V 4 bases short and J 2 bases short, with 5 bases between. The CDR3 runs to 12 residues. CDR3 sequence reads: CASSRDTDTQYF. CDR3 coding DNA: TGCGCCAGCAGCCGGGACACAGATACGCAGTATTTT.